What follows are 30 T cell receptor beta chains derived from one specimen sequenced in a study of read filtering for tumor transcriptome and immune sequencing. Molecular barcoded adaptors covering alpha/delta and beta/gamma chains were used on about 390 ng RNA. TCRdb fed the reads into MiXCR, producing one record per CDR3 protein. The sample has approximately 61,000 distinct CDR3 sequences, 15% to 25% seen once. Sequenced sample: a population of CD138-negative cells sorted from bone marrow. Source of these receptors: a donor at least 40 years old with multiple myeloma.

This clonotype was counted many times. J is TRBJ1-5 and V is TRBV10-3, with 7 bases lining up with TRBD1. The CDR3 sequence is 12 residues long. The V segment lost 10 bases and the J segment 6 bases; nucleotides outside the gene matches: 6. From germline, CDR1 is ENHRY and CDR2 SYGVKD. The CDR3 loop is CATSGGTQPQHF. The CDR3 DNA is TGTGCCACCTCAGGGGGAACTCAGCCCCAGCATTTT.

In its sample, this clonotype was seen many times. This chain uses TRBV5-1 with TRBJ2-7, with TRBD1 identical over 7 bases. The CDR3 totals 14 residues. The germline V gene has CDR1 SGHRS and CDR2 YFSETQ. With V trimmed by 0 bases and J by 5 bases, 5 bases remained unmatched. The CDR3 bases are TGCGCCAGCAGCTTGGACAGGGGAACCCACGAGCAGTACTTC. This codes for CASSLDRGTHEQYF.

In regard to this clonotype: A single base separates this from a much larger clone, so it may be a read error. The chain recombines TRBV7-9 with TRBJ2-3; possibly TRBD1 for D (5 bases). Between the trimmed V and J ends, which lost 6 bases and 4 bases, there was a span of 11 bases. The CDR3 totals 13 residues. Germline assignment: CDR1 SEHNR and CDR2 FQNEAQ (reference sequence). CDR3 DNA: TGTGCCAGCAGAACGACAGTCGCAGATACGCAGTATTTT. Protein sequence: CASRTTVADTQYF.

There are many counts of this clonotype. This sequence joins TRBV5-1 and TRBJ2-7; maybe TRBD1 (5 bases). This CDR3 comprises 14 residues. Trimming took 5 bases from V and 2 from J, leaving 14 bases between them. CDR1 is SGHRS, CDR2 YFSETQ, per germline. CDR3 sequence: CASRPQVQTYEQYF. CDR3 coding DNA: TGCGCCAGCAGACCACAGGTTCAGACCTACGAGCAGTACTTC.

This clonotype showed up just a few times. CDR3 region: CATPASNQPQHF. Here the CDR3 DNA reads TGTGCCACCCCTGCTAGCAATCAGCCCCAGCATTTT. The chain combines TRBV24-1 with TRBJ1-5; D is ambiguous. The CDR3 sequence is 12 residues long. V dropped 9 bases and J dropped 0 bases, with 5 bases sitting between them. In germline, CDR1 is KGHDR, CDR2 SFDVKD.

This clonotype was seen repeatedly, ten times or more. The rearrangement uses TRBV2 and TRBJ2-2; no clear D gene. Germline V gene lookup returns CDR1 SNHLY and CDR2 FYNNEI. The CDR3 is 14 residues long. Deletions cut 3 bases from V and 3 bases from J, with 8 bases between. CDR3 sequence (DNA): TGTGCCAGCAGTGAGAGCAGCTACACCGGGGAGCTGTTTTTT. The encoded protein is CASSESSYTGELFF.

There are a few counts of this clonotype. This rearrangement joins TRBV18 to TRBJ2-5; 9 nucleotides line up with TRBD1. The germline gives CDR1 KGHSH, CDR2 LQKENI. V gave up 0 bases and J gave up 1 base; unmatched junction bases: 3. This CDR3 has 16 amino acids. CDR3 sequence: CASSPPGTGFQETQYF. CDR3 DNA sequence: TGTGCCAGCTCACCACCGGGGACAGGGTTCCAAGAGACCCAGTACTTC.

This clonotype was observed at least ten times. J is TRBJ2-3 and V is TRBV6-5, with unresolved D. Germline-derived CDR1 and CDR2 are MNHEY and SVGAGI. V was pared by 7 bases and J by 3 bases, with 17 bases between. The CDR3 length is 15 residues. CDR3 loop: CASMGMVAGTDTQYF. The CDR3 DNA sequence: TGTGCCAGCATGGGAATGGTGGCAGGAACAGATACGCAGTATTTT.

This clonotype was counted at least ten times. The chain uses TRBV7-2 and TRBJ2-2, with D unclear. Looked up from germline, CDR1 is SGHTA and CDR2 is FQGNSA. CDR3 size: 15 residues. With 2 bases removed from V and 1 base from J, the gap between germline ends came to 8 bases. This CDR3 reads CASSLWKGNTGELFF. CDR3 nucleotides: TGTGCCAGCAGCTTATGGAAGGGGAACACCGGGGAGCTGTTTTTT.

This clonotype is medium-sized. The CDR3 region is CSVDQGPYEQYF. DNA of the CDR3: TGCAGCGTTGATCAGGGACCCTACGAGCAGTACTTC. The chain joins TRBV29-1 to TRBJ2-7; perhaps D is TRBD1 or TRBD2 (5 bases each). This CDR3 region has 12 residues. Looked up from germline, CDR1 is SQVTM and CDR2 is ANQGSEA. The V end was cut by 3 bases, the J end by 2 bases, with 8 bases between.

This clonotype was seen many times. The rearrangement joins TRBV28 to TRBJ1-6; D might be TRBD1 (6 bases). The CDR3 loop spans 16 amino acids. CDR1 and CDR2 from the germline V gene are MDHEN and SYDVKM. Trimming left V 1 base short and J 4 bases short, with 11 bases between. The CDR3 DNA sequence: TGTGCCAGCAGTTTATCCACAGGGCCTTATAATTCACCCCTCCACTTT. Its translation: CASSLSTGPYNSPLHF.

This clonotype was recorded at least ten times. The CDR3 protein is CASSYQRGRTDTQYF. The CDR3 coding sequence is TGTGCCAGCAGTTACCAGAGGGGGCGCACAGATACGCAGTATTTT. The rearrangement joins TRBV6-5 to TRBJ2-3, with TRBD1 matching over 7 bases. Germline V lookup: CDR1 MNHEY, CDR2 SVGAGI. V dropped 2 bases and J dropped 1; count of bases not matched to a gene: 3. This CDR3 has 15 residues.

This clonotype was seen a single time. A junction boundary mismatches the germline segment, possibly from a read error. This chain's CDR3 is CTSSPGQVIRSTEAFF. CDR3 nucleotide sequence: TGCACCAGCAGCCCGGGACAGGTCATTAGGAGCACCGAAGCTTTCTTT. This chain uses TRBV5-1 with TRBJ1-1; 8 bases map to TRBD1. Germline V gene data show CDR1 as SGHRS and CDR2 as YFSETQ. The CDR3 length is 16 residues.

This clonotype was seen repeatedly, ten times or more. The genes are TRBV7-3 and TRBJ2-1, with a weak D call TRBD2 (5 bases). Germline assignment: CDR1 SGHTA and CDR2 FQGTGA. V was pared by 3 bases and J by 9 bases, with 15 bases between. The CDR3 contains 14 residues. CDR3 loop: CASSFSEGSGEQFF. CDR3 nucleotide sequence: TGTGCCAGCAGCTTCTCTGAGGGTTCGGGTGAGCAGTTCTTC.

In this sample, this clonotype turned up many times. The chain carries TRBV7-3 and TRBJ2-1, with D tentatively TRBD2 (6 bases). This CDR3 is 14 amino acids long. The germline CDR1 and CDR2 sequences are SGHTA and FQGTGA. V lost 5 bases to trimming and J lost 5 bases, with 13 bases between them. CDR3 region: CASSPSRGNNEQFF. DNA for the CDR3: TGTGCCAGCAGCCCGTCCCGCGGGAACAATGAGCAGTTCTTC. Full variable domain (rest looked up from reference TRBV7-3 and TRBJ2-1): GAGVSQTPSNKVTEKGKYVELRCDPISGHTALYWYRQSLGQGPEFLIYFQGTGAADDSGLPNDRFFAVRPEGSVSTLKIQRTERGDSAVYLCASSPSRGNNEQFFGPGTRLTVL.

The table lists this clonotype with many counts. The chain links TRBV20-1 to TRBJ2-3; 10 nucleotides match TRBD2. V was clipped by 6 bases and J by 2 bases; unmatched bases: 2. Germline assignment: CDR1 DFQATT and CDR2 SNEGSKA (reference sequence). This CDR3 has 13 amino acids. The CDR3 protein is CSALAGVTDTQYF. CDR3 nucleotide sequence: TGCAGTGCCCTAGCGGGGGTCACAGATACGCAGTATTTT.

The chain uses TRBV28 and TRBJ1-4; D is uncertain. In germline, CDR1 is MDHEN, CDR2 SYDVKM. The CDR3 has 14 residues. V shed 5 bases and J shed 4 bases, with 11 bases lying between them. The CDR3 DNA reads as TGTGCCAGCAGTCCAGCCAGTCATAATGAAAAACTGTTTTTT. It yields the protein CASSPASHNEKLFF.

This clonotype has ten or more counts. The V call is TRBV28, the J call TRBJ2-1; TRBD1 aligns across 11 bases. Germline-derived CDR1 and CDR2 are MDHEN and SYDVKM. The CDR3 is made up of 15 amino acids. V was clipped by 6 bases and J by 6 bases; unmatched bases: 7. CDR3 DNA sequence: TGTGCCAGCAGGAGCTCCGGGACAGGGGGCAATGAGCAGTTCTTC. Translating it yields CASRSSGTGGNEQFF.

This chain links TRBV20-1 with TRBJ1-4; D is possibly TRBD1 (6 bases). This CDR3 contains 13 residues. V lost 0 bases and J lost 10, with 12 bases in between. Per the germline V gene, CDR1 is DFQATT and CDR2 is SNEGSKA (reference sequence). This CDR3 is CSAREAGVGKLFF. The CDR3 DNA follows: TGCAGTGCTAGAGAAGCAGGGGTGGGAAAACTGTTTTTT.

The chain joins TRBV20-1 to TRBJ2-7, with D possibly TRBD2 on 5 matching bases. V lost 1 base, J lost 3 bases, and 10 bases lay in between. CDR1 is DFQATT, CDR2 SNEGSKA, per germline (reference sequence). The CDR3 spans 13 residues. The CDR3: CSARGGSLYEQYF. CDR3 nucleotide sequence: TGCAGTGCTAGAGGTGGGAGCCTCTACGAGCAGTACTTC.

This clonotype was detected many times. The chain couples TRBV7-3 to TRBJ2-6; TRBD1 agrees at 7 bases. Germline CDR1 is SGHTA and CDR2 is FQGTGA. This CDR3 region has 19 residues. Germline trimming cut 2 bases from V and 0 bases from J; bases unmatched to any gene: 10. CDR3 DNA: TGTGCCAGCAGCTTATATCCAGGGACAGTAAGCTCTGGGGCCAACGTCCTGACTTTC. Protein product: CASSLYPGTVSSGANVLTF.

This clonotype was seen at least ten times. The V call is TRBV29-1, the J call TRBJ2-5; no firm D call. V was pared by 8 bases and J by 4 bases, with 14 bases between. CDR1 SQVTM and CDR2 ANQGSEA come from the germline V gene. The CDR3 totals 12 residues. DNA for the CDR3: TGCAGCACAACTATAGAGAGAGAGACCCAGTACTTC. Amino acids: CSTTIERETQYF.

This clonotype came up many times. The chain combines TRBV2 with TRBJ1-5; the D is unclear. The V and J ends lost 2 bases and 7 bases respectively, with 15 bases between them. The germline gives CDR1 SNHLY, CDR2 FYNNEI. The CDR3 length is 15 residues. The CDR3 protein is CASSESVEWEQPQHF. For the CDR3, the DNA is TGTGCCAGCAGTGAATCTGTGGAGTGGGAGCAGCCCCAGCATTTT.

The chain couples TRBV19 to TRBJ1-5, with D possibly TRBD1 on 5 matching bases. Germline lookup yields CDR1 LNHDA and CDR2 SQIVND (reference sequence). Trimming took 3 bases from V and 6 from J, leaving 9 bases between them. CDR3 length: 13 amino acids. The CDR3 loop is CASSIGGPQPQHF. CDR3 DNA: TGTGCCAGTAGTATCGGGGGACCTCAGCCCCAGCATTTT.

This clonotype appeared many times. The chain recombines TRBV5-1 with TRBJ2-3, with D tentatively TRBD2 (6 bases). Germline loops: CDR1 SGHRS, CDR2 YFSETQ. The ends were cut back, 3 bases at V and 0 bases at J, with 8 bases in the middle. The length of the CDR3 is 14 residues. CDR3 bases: TGCGCCAGCAGCTGGGGGACTAGCACAGATACGCAGTATTTT. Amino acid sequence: CASSWGTSTDTQYF. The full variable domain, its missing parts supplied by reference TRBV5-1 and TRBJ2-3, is KAGVTQTPRYLIKTRGQQVTLSCSPISGHRSVSWYQQTPGQGLQFLFEYFSETQRNKGNFPGRFSGRQFSNSRSEMNVSTLELGDSALYLCASSWGTSTDTQYFGPGTRLTVL.

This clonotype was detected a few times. The CDR3, as DNA: TGTGCCAGCAGTTTAGGACAGGGGGTTAGCTCTGGGGCCAACGTCCTGACTTTC. Its protein is CASSLGQGVSSGANVLTF. The rearrangement joins TRBV12-3 or TRBV12-4 to TRBJ2-6; 9 bases line up with TRBD1. V shed 1 base, J shed 0 bases, and the junction held 4 bases outside the gene matches. This CDR3 region has 18 residues.

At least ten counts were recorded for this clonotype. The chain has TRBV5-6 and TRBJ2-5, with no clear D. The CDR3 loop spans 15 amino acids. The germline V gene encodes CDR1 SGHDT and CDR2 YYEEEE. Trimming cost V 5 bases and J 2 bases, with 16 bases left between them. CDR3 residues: CASRPRPGRQETQYF. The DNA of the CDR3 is TGTGCCAGCAGACCCCGCCCCGGACGGCAAGAGACCCAGTACTTC. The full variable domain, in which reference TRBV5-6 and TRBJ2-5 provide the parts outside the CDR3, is DAGVTQSPTHLIKTRGQQVTLRCSPKSGHDTVSWYQQALGQGPQFIFQYYEEEERQRGNFPDRFSGHQFPNYSSELNVNALLLGDSALYLCASRPRPGRQETQYFGPGTRLLVL.

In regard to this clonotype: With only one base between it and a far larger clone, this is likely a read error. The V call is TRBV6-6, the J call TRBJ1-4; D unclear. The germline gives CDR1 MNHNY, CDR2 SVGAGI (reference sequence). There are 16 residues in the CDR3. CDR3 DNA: TGTGCCAGCAATCTCGAAATCGGAATGACCACAGATACGCAGTGTTTT. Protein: CASNLEIGMTTDTQCF.

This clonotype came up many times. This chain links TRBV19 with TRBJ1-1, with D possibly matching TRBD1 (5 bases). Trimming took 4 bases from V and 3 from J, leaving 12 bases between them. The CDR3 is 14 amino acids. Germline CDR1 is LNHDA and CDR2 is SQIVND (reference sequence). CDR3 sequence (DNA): TGTGCCAGTAGTACCGGACGGGACGACACTGAAGCTTTCTTT. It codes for CASSTGRDDTEAFF.

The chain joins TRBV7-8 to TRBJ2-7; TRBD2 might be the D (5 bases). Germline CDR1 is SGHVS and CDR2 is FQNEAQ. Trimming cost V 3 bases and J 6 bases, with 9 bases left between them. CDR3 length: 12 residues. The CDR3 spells CASSFFGGEQYF. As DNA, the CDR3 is TGTGCCAGCAGCTTCTTTGGAGGCGAGCAGTACTTC.